This TCR beta chain was obtained from a study of identical twins (dated by TCRdb to the mid-2010s). About the investigation overall: TCR alpha and beta repertoires from monozygotic twins, unrelated adults of various ages and cord blood were deep-sequenced to test whether fetal clonotypes persist. Replicate twin experiments were performed at different times using different library preparation protocols to rule out contamination.

Here is what the overall study found, with its caveats: Zero-insertion analyses could be partly confounded by invariant T cells such as MAIT and iNKT, though diverse VJ usage argued against such confounding for most clonotypes. Fewer insertions were carried by abundant cord blood beta clonotypes; a weaker similar trend was observed in young adult naive repertoires, while no such trend was observed in memory repertoires. Conclusions relied on cross-sectional statistical analysis, since the same donors could not be followed over many years. The excess sharing between twins in beta out-of-frame sequences was weaker because fewer shared sequences reduced the signal-to-noise ratio. Out-of-frame TCR alpha sharing in monozygotic twins was systematically underestimated by recombination models, whereas sharing between unrelated individuals was in agreement with the recombination models. Compared with coincidental sharing between unrelated individuals, an excess of low generation-probability sequences was observed among out-of-frame TCR alpha sequences shared between twins.

This clonotype has more than one count but fewer than ten. The antigen it binds to is not known. Base qualities are not provided; no much larger clone lies one nucleotide away. Only healthy Caucasian donors were included. Three unrelated non-twin adults were also sequenced: a male aged 18 to 30, a male aged 50 to 60 and a female aged 50 to 60. Using Miltenyi CD45RO+ enrichment and human naive T-cell isolation kits, memory (CD45RO+) and naive T cells were isolated from PBMC. The library was obtained by 5' RACE. Sequencing was performed on an Illumina HiSeq 2000. A universal primer binding site was introduced by template switching, and a unique molecular identifier was present in the final cDNA, enabling accurate counting of TCR cDNA molecules. First-strand cDNA for TCR alpha and beta chains was synthesized from specific primers in the conserved constant-segment region. To control for contamination, every cDNA library carried two barcodes: a SMART-Mk sample barcode plus Illumina barcodes. TruSeq adapter sequences along with Illumina sample barcodes were introduced in two successive PCR steps. The TCR alpha and beta cDNA libraries were sequenced on the Illumina HiSeq platform using custom primers. The authors' analysis ran thus. Unique molecular identifiers were extracted from raw reads with MiGEC, and CDR3 positions were determined with MiXCR. Recombination models were inferred per individual with the repgenHMM and IGoR tools using an EM algorithm. Shared clonotype analysis was performed with the tcR package in R, normalizing sharing by the product of cloneset sizes. Out-of-frame nonproductive sequences were analyzed to study raw recombination free of thymic and clonal selection effects. TCRdb took the public reads, trimmed them with fastp at Q25, ran MiXCR for clone calling and kept in-frame beta chains. Duplicate CDR3 protein sequences are folded into a single record with the most common DNA and genes. The V and J calls shown here were made by TCRdb, not taken from the authors' results. The sample contains 350,000 or so distinct CDR3 sequences, approximately 9.1% of them found a single time. The ten largest account for about 8.1% of the sample.

The germline V gene supplies CDR1 SNHLY and CDR2 FYNNEI. V is reduced by 6 bases and J by 4 bases, leaving a spacing of 16 bases between them. The CDR3 has 15 amino acids, counting the end cysteine and phenylalanine. Only CDR3 DNA is held: 45 bases, read in frame from base 1. The source material was naive T cells sorted from blood. In the paper's terms, the cell subset or site label means: cells isolated with a human naive T-cell isolation kit. This TCR derives from a woman aged 45-59 years in good health. The chain is made from TRBV2 and TRBJ1-5; 6 matching bases give a weak D call of TRBD1. The nucleotides are TGTGCCAGCAGCCAGTCGAGGGGGGAGAATCAGCCCCAGCATTTT. It is translated as CASSQSRGENQPQHF.